The present T cell receptor beta chain was sequenced within a study of blood T cell repertoires in COVID-19. Across the whole study: Italy, Spain and the United States were the sources of the convalescent and acute COVID-19 samples. In each case, the material was cDNA or gDNA derived from T cells, B-cell-depleted T cells, or PBMCs.

Seattle cases were enrolled at active infection and followed longitudinally. Original processing methods: By means of reference gene primer amplification, nucleated cell counts were estimated. The table came from immunoSEQ multiplex PCR; TCRdb's copy has only in-frame clones and leaves some out. V and J calls and clone size are as listed in that table; D and trimming were resolved from the DNA. The sample consists of some 68,000 clones, 80% to 95% of them appearing once. The V gene's germline CDR1 is ENHRY and CDR2 SYGVKD. There are 15 residues in the CDR3. V shed 10 bases and J shed 0 bases, with 16 bases lying between them.

The chain combines TRBV10-3 with TRBJ2-1, with D perhaps TRBD2 (6 bases). Material for sequencing was peripheral blood. The source of this sequence is a man aged 45 to 65 with COVID-19, enrolled during active disease. The CDR3 nucleotides read TGTGCCACCGGTGGGGCGGGAATCTCCTACAATGAGCAGTTCTTC. Amino acid sequence: CATGGAGISYNEQFF.